The 23 T cell receptor beta chains below were found in one sample sequenced in a study of T cells in Graves' hyperthyroidism and ophthalmopathy. Authors of the study amplified TCR beta CDR3 regions from RNA transcripts. An initial round of RT-PCR targeting the TCR CDR3 relied on the HTBI primer set. TCRdb reprocessed the multiplex PCR reads via MiXCR and lists one record per CDR3 protein. This table holds about 380,000 distinct CDR3 sequences, over 11% found once. Sequenced input: blood. These receptors originate from a woman aged 60-70 years with Graves' hyperthyroidism.

The chain combines TRBV19 with TRBJ2-1; 7 bases match TRBD2. Germline V gives CDR1 LNHDA, CDR2 SQIVND (reference sequence). After removal of 7 bases from V and 4 bases from J, the junction contained 10 bases not matched to a gene. The CDR3 contains 15 residues. The CDR3 DNA reads TGTGCCAGTAATAGAGCGGGAATGGGGTACAATGAGCAGTTCTTC. Translated: CASNRAGMGYNEQFF.

In its sample, this clonotype was seen once. This may stem from a read error, because a much larger clone lies one nucleotide away. The chain has TRBV5-5 and TRBJ2-1, with D perhaps TRBD1 or TRBD2 (5 bases each). Trimming left V 1 base short and J 10 bases short, with 18 bases between. CDR1 and CDR2 from the germline V gene are SGHKS and YYEKEE (reference sequence). This CDR3 region has 15 residues. The CDR3 protein is CASSLWAEAWGEQFF. CDR3 coding DNA: TGTGCCAGCAGCTTGTGGGCCGAGGCCTGGGGGGAGCAGTTCTTC.

This clonotype was found many times. The V call is TRBV30, the J call TRBJ2-5, with a possible D match to TRBD2 (5 bases). CDR1 and CDR2 (germline): GTSNPN, SVGIG (reference sequence). V was clipped by 2 bases and J by 1 base, with 11 bases between them. This CDR3 is 14 amino acids long. Here the CDR3 reads CAWSRGGSQETQYF. CDR3 DNA: TGTGCCTGGAGTCGAGGAGGCAGCCAAGAGACCCAGTACTTC.

The gene calls are TRBV27 and TRBJ2-1, with 8 bases lining up with TRBD2. CDR1 and CDR2 (germline): MNHEY, SMNVEV (reference sequence). V lost 2 bases to trimming and J lost 15 bases; unmatched junction nucleotides: 6. The CDR3 is 12 amino acids. The CDR3 reads CASSLTGLGLFF. CDR3 bases: TGTGCCAGCAGTTTAACGGGACTAGGTCTGTTCTTC.

This clonotype has only a few counts. A single base separates this from a much larger clone, so it may be a read error. J is TRBJ2-7 and V is TRBV19; weak D call: TRBD1 (6 bases). Germline-derived CDR1 and CDR2 are LNHDA and SQIVND (reference sequence). Trimming shortened V by 1 base and J by 2 bases, and 9 bases separated the two germline ends. This CDR3 is built from 14 residues. CDR3 nucleotides: TGTGCCAGTAGTATAGGGACAGTAACCTACGAGCAGTACTTC. This sequence encodes CASSIGTVTYEQYF.

This clonotype was seen more than once but under ten times. The chain combines TRBV24-1 with TRBJ1-5; D call uncertain. This CDR3 contains 13 residues. The V gene lost 7 bases and the J gene lost 5 bases, with 11 bases spanning the gap. Germline loops: CDR1 KGHDR, CDR2 SFDVKD. The CDR3 is CATRGRVDQPQHF. The CDR3 region has the DNA TGTGCCACCAGGGGCCGAGTCGATCAGCCCCAGCATTTT.

Concerning this clonotype itself: One end of the junction fails to match germline, which may point to a read error. The chain is built from TRBV19 and TRBJ1-5, with D possibly TRBD1 on 5 matching bases. The CDR3 has 15 amino acids. Germline V gene lookup returns CDR1 LNHDA and CDR2 SQIVND (reference sequence). This CDR3 reads CVSSITGDDNQPQHF. CDR3 nucleotides: TGTGTCAGTAGTATAACGGGGGATGACAATCAGCCCCAGCATTTT. Based on the CDR3 plus reference TRBV19 and TRBJ1-5, the full variable domain is DGGITQSPKYLFRKEGQNVTLSCEQNLNHDAMYWYRQDPGQGLRLIYYSQIVNDFQKGDIAEGYSVSREKKESFPLTVTSAQKNPTAFYLCVSSITGDDNQPQHFGDGTRLSIL.

This clonotype was recorded many times. Here the CDR3 reads CAAGQSTEAFF. DNA for the CDR3: TGTGCCGCAGGGCAAAGCACTGAAGCTTTCTTT. The chain is built from TRBV30 and TRBJ1-1; possibly TRBD1 for D (5 bases). CDR3 length: 11 residues. V was clipped by 8 bases and J by 4 bases, with 11 bases between them. In germline, CDR1 is GTSNPN, CDR2 SVGIG (reference sequence).

This clonotype was seen many times. The chain combines TRBV2 with TRBJ1-1, with D unresolved. This CDR3 is 13 amino acids long. V lost 7 bases, J lost 1 base, and 10 bases lay in between. Per germline, CDR1 SNHLY and CDR2 FYNNEI. CDR3 nucleotide sequence: TGTGCCAGCATCCCCCCAGAGAACACTGAAGCTTTCTTT. It is translated as CASIPPENTEAFF.

This clonotype was seen ten or more times. The genes are TRBV4-1 and TRBJ2-5; D call uncertain. Trimming removed 1 base at V and 5 bases at J, with 11 bases between. The CDR3 spans 14 residues. Germline V gene data show CDR1 as MGHRA and CDR2 as YSYEKL. The CDR3 coding sequence is TGCGCCAGCAGCCAAGTAATCGAGGTTGAGACCCAGTACTTC. Amino acid sequence: CASSQVIEVETQYF.

J is TRBJ2-5 and V is TRBV7-9, with 7 positions matching TRBD1. V trimming: 5 bases; J trimming: 1 base; junction bases outside the gene matches: 7. The germline gives CDR1 SEHNR, CDR2 FQNEAQ (reference sequence). This CDR3 is 15 amino acids long. The CDR3 DNA is TGTGCCAGCAGCCCTCAAGGACAGGTCCAAGAGACCCAGTACTTC. Encoded protein: CASSPQGQVQETQYF. Drawing the rest from reference TRBV7-9 and TRBJ2-5, the complete variable domain is DTGVSQNPRHKITKRGQNVTFRCDPISEHNRLYWYRQTLGQGPEFLTYFQNEAQLEKSRLLSDRFSAERPKGSFSTLEIQRTEQGDSAMYLCASSPQGQVQETQYFGPGTRLLVL.

The table lists this clonotype with many counts. This CDR3 is CASSQEGQPHGYTF. CDR3 sequence (DNA): TGCGCCAGCAGCCAAGAGGGGCAACCCCATGGCTACACCTTC. The chain combines TRBV4-1 with TRBJ1-2, with D perhaps TRBD1 (5 bases). Looked up from germline, CDR1 is MGHRA and CDR2 is YSYEKL. CDR3 size: 14 residues. Trimming took off 0 bases at V and 6 bases at J, with 11 bases between the two ends.

At least ten counts were recorded for this clonotype. The chain carries TRBV10-3 and TRBJ2-1; D might be TRBD1 or TRBD2, each matching 5 bases. Germline CDR1 is ENHRY and CDR2 is SYGVKD. V was trimmed by 6 bases and J by 7 bases, leaving 19 bases between them. This CDR3 has 15 amino acids. In DNA form, the CDR3 reads TGTGCCATCAGGGGGGTTGAGGGGCTGGGAAATGAGCAGTTCTTC. Protein sequence: CAIRGVEGLGNEQFF.

There are many counts of this clonotype. In DNA, the CDR3 is TGTGCCAGCAGTTACCACAGGTTTATGTATAATTCACCCCTCCACTTT. Translating gives CASSYHRFMYNSPLHF. J is TRBJ1-6 and V is TRBV6-6, with D perhaps matching TRBD1 (5 bases). Germline CDR1 is MNHNY and CDR2 is SVGAGI (reference sequence). CDR3 size: 16 residues. The V end lost 2 bases, the J end lost 4 bases, and 12 bases lay between the germline ends.

This clonotype was found many times. This CDR3 is CASRRASYGYTF. CDR3 bases: TGTGCCAGCAGGCGGGCCTCCTATGGCTACACCTTC. This chain joins TRBV28 and TRBJ1-2; no definite D call. Germline V gene data show CDR1 as MDHEN and CDR2 as SYDVKM. V lost 6 bases to trimming and J lost 4 bases, with 9 bases between them. The CDR3 contains 12 residues.

This clonotype was observed many times. For the CDR3, the DNA is TGTGCTCGAGAGGGGAATGGGAACACTGAAGCTTTCTTT. Its translation is CAREGNGNTEAFF. This chain joins TRBV30 and TRBJ1-1, with D maybe TRBD1 (5 bases). CDR3 length equals 13 residues. Germline CDR1 and CDR2: GTSNPN and SVGIG (reference sequence).

On this clonotype itself: A clone one base away is much larger, so this may be a read error. The gene calls are TRBV6-2 or TRBV6-3 and TRBJ2-1; D is perhaps TRBD2 (5 bases). Trimming took off 6 bases at V and 7 bases at J, with 19 bases between the two ends. This CDR3 has 15 residues. Germline V gene lookup returns CDR1 MNHEY and CDR2 SVGEGT. The CDR3: CASRERLTGINEQFF. The CDR3, as DNA: TGTGCCAGCAGAGAAAGACTAACGGGAATAAATGAGCAGTTCTTC.

There are many counts of this clonotype. This chain uses TRBV20-1 with TRBJ2-3; 11 bases align to TRBD1. The CDR3 consists of 14 residues. Germline trimming cut 4 bases from V and 3 bases from J; bases unmatched to any gene: 3. CDR1 and CDR2 from the germline V gene are DFQATT and SNEGSKA (reference sequence). DNA for the CDR3: TGCAGTGCTAACGGACAGGGGGCAACAGATACGCAGTATTTT. Protein sequence: CSANGQGATDTQYF.

This clonotype was picked up many times. The chain recombines TRBV30 with TRBJ2-7; the match to TRBD1 covers 10 bases. The V gene end was trimmed by 5 bases and the J gene end by 1 base; junction bases not matched to a gene: 14. Germline CDR1 and CDR2: GTSNPN and SVGIG (reference sequence). The CDR3 covers 17 residues. CDR3 DNA: TGTGCCTGGGCCGGGACAGGGGTTGGCGGGAGGTCCTACGAGCAGTACTTC. Translating it yields CAWAGTGVGGRSYEQYF.

This clonotype was observed many times. This chain uses TRBV12-3 or TRBV12-4 with TRBJ2-5, with TRBD2 identical over 8 bases. V lost 5 bases, J lost 9 bases, and 11 bases stayed unmatched. This CDR3 is 14 amino acids long. The CDR3 sequence is CASSISGGSVSQYF. The CDR3, as DNA: TGTGCCAGCAGTATCAGCGGGGGCTCCGTGTCCCAGTACTTC.

The chain carries TRBV6-6 and TRBJ2-5; no definite D call. V lost 2 bases and J lost 5, with 9 bases in between. Germline CDR1 MNHNY, CDR2 SVGAGI (reference sequence). CDR3 size: 13 residues. In DNA, the CDR3 is TGTGCCAGCAGTTACGATCGGGCCGAGACCCAGTACTTC. This codes for CASSYDRAETQYF.

The sample holds many counts of this clonotype. The rearrangement links TRBV27 to TRBJ1-1, with TRBD1 matching over 7 bases. Losses at the gene ends were 8 bases for V and 11 bases for J; bases not matched to a gene: 17. Germline V gene lookup returns CDR1 MNHEY and CDR2 SMNVEV (reference sequence). The CDR3 spans 14 residues. For the CDR3, the DNA is TGTGCCAGCTCCTCGGGACAGACCGTCTGGGGGGCTTTCTTT. This codes for CASSSGQTVWGAFF.

This clonotype was seen at least ten times. The chain recombines TRBV2 with TRBJ2-3; 8 bases map to TRBD2. V was clipped by 4 bases and J by 7 bases; unmatched bases: 4. CDR1 and CDR2 (germline): SNHLY, FYNNEI. The CDR3 is 13 amino acids. The CDR3 loop is CASSASGQNTQYF. For the CDR3, the DNA is TGTGCCAGCAGTGCTAGCGGGCAGAATACGCAGTATTTT.